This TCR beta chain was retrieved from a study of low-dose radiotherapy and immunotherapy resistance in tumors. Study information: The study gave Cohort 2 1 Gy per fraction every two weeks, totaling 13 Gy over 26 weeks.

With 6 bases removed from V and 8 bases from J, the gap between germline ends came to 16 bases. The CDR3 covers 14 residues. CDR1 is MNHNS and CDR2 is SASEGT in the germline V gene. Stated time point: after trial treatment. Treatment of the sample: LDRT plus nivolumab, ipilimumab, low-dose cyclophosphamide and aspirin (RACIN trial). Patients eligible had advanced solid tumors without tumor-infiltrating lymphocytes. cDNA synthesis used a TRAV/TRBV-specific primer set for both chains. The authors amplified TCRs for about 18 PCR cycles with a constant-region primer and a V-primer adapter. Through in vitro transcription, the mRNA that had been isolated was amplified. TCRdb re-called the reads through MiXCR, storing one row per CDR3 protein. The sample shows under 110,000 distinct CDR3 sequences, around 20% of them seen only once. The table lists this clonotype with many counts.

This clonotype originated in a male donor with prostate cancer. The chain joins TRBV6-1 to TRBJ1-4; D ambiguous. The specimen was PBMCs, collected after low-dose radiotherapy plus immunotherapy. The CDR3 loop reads CASSDAWGLEKLFF. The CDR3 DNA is TGTGCCAGCAGCGATGCATGGGGTTTAGAAAAACTGTTTTTT.